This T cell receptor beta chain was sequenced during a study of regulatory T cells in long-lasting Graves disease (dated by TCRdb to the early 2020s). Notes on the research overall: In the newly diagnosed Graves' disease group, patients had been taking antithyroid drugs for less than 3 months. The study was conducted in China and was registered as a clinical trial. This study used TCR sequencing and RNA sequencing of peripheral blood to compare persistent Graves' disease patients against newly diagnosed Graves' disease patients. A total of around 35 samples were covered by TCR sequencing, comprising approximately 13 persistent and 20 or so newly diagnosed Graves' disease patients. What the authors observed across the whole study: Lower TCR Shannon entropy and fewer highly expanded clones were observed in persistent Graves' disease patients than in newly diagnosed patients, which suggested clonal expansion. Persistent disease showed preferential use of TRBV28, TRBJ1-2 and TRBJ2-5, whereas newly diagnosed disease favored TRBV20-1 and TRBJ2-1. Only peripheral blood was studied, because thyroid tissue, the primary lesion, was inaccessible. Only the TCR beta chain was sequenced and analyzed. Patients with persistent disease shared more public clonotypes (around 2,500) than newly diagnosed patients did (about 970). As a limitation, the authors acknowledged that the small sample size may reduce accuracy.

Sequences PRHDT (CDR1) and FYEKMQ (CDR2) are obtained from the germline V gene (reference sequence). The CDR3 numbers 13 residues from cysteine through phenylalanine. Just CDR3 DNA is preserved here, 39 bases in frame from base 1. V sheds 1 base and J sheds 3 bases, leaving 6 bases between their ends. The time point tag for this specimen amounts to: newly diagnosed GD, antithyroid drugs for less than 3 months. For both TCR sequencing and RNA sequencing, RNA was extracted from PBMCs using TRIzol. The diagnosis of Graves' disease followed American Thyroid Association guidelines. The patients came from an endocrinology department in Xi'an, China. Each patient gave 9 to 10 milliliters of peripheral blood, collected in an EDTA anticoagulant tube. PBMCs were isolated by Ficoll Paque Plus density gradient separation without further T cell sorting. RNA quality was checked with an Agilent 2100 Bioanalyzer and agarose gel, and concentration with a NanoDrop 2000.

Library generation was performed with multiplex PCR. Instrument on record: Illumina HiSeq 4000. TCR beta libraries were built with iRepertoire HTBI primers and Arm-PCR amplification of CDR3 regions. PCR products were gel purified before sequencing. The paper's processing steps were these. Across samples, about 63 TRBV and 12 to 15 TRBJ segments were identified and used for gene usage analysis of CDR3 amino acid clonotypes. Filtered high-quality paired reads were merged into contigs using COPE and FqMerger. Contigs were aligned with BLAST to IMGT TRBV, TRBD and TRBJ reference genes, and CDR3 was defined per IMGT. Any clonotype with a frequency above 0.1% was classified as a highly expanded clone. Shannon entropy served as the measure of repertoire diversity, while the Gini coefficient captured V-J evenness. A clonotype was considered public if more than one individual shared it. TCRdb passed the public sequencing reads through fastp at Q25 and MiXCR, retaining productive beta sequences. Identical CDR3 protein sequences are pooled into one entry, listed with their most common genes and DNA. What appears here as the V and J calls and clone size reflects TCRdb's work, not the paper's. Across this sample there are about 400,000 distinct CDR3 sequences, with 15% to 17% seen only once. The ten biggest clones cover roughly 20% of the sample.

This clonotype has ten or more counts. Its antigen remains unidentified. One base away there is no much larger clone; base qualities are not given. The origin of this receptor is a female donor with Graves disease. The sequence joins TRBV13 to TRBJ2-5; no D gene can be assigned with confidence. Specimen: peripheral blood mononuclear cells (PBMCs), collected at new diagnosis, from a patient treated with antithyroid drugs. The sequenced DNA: TGTGCCAGCAGCTTAGAACGGGAAGAGACCCAGTACTTC. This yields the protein CASSLEREETQYF.